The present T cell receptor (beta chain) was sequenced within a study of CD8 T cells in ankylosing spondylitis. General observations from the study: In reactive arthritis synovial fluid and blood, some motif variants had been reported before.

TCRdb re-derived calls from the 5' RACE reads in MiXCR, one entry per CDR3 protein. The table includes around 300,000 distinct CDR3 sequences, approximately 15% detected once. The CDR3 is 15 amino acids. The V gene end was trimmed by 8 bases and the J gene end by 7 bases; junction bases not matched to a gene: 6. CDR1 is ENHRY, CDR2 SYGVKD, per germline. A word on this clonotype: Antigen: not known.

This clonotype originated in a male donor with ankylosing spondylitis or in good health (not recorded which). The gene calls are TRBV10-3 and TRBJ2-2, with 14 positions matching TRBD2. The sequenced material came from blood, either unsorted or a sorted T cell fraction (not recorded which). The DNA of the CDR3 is TGTGCCATCGCCAGGACTAGCGGGGGGAGCGGGGAGCTGTTTTTT. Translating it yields CAIARTSGGSGELFF.